Given below is one TCR beta chain in context. The antigen is not known. The data were obtained in a study of OX40 agonist ivuxolimab in advanced cancers. Study at large: At doses from 0.01 to 10 mg/kg, patients were given intravenous ivuxolimab every 2 weeks.

The germline V gene encodes CDR1 SGHNT and CDR2 YENEEA. With 5 bases removed from V and 3 bases from J, the gap between germline ends came to 17 bases. CDR3 length equals 16 residues. Study-level points and caveats: Clonal expansion by week 6 occurred in CD4+ and CD8+ blood T cells (at 0.1 to 3.0 mg/kg).

This table comes from immunoSEQ multiplex PCR, and its TCRdb copy is limited to in-frame clones, with some not included. The sample holds 78,000 or so clones, about 88% seen once. The rearrangement uses TRBV11-3 and TRBJ2-1; D possibly uses TRBD1 or TRBD2 (5 bases each). The TCR originated in an adult with an advanced solid tumor such as melanoma, head and neck, liver or kidney cancer. The sequences come from CD4+ or CD8+ T cells sorted from blood, collected in a trial of the OX40 agonist ivuxolimab. The CDR3 sequence: CASSPGPHSFYNEQFF. The DNA for the CDR3 is TGTGCCAGCAGCCCGGGGCCCCACTCTTTCTACAATGAGCAGTTCTTC.